This T cell receptor (beta chain) was recorded in a study of radiation and T cells in renal cell carcinoma. Study-wide results and caveats: No pretreatment tumor biopsies were available for baseline clonotypes. From baseline, blood top tumor clonotypes peaked at 2 weeks post-radiation.

The CDR3 is 13 residues long. Germline V gives CDR1 ENHRY, CDR2 SYGVKD. V gave up 5 bases and J gave up 5 bases, with 13 bases separating them. As for time point: baseline pretreatment blood. Treatment described: 15 Gy SBRT to primary tumor, nephrectomy 4 weeks later. Serial blood draws occurred at baseline and 2 and 4 weeks post-SBRT. Generated by immunoSEQ multiplex PCR, the TCRdb table keeps only in-frame clones and is missing some. The sample consists of about 140,000 clones, 83% of them appearing once. Remarks on this clone: Its antigen is not identified.

J is TRBJ2-7 and V is TRBV10-3, with a weak D call TRBD1 (6 bases). The origin of this receptor is a woman between 45 and 60 years old with renal cell carcinoma. Sample: blood, taken from a patient whose treatment included radiotherapy and nephrectomy. The CDR3 DNA follows: TGTGCCATCAGTACAGGGTGGGCGGACGAGCAGTACTTC. This codes for CAISTGWADEQYF.